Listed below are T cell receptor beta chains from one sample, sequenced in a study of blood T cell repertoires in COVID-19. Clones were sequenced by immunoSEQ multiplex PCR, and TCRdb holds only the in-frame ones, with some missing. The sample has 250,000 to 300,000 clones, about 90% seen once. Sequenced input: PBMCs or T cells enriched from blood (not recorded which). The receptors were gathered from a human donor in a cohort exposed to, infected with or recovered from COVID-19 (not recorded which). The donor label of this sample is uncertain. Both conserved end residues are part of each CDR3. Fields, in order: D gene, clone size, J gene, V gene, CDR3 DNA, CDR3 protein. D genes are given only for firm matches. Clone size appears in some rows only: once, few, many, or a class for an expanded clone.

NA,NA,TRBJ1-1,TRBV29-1,TGCAGCGTTGTGCTCTCGAAAGAGTTGAACACTGAAGCTTTCTTT,CSVVLSKELNTEAFF
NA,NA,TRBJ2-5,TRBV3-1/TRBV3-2,TGTGCCAGCAGCCCACCAACAGGGTTTAAGACCCAGTACTTC,CASSPPTGFKTQYF
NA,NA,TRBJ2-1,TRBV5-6,TGTGCCAGCAGCTTTCAGGGGGGAGGGCAGTTCTTC,CASSFQGGGQFF
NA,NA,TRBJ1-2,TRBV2,TGTGCCAGCAGTGTGTCGGGAAACTATGGCTACACCTTC,CASSVSGNYGYTF
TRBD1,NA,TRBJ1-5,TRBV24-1,TGTGCCACCAGTGAACCTGGACAGGGCAATCAGCCCCAGCATTTT,CATSEPGQGNQPQHF
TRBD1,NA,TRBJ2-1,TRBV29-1,TGCAGCGTTGTCGGACAGGGGAGGAATGAGCAGTTCTTC,CSVVGQGRNEQFF
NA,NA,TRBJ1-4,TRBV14,TGTGCCAGCAGCCCCCCGGGGAGGTGGTGTGAAAAACTGTTTTTT,CASSPPGRWCEKLFF
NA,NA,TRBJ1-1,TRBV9,TGTGCCTATAAGTATGTTCAGAAAGCTTTCTTT,CAYKYVQKAFF
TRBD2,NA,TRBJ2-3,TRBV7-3,TGTGCCAGCAGCTCGGGACTAGCCTATGGCACAGATACGCAGTATTTT,CASSSGLAYGTDTQYF
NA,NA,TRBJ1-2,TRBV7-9,TGTGCCAGCAACCCAATGGAGGGATATGGCTACACCTTC,CASNPMEGYGYTF
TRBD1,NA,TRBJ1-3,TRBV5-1,TGCGCCAGCAGCAATGGACAGGATGGTGGCACCATATATTTT,CASSNGQDGGTIYF
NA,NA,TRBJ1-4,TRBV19,TGTGCCAGTAGTCAGGCAGTTGCAACTAATGAAAAACTGTTTTTT,CASSQAVATNEKLFF
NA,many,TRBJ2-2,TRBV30,TGTGCCTGGAGCGTGCGGGGTCTCACCGGGGAGCTGTTTTTT,CAWSVRGLTGELFF
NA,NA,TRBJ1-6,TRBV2,TGTGCCAGCAGTTTGGACAGTTATAATTCACCCCTCCACTTT,CASSLDSYNSPLHF
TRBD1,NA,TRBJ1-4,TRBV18,TGTGCCAGCTCACTGGGGACAGCGGCAACTAATGAAAAACTGTTTTTT,CASSLGTAATNEKLFF
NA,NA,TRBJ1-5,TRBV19,TGTGCCAGTAGTATGGTACAGGGTATCGGTCAGCCCCAGCATTTT,CASSMVQGIGQPQHF
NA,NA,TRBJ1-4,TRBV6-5,TGTGCCAGCAGCCAACAGGGTGCAACTAATGAAAAACTGTTTTTT,CASSQQGATNEKLFF
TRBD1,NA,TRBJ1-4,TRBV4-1,TGCGCCAGCAGCCAAGGGACAGGGGGCTCTGAAAAACTGTTTTTT,CASSQGTGGSEKLFF
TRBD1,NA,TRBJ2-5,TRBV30,TGTGCCTGGAGTTGGGGGCGGAACAGGGGAGAGACCCAGTACTTC,CAWSWGRNRGETQYF
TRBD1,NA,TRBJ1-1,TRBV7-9,TGTGCCAGCAGCACGGGGACAGGGGGCTTCACTGAAGCTTTCTTT,CASSTGTGGFTEAFF
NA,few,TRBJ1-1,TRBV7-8,TGTGCCAGCAGCTTAGCTATCACAGGGGAAGCTTTCTTT,CASSLAITGEAFF
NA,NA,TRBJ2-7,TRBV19,TGTGCCAGTAGTCCAGGAAGCTCCTACGAGCAGTACTTC,CASSPGSSYEQYF
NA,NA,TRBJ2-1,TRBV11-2,TGTGCCAGCAGCGAGTGGAGGTATAGGAATGAGCAGTTCTTC,CASSEWRYRNEQFF
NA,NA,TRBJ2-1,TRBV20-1,TGCAGTGCTAGTGACCAATCTTGGGGGGGGCTTACCTACAATGAGCAGTTCTTC,CSASDQSWGGLTYNEQFF
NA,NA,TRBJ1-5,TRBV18,TGTGCCAGCTCGGCCTTAGCTCCGGGGGTTAGCAATCAGCCCCAGCATTTT,CASSALAPGVSNQPQHF
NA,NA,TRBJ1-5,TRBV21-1,TGTGCCAGCAGCAGCCGCCCGTACTTGACAGATCCGGATCAGCCCCAGCATTTT,CASSSRPYLTDPDQPQHF
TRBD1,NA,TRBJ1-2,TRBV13,TGTGCCAGCAGCCCCGCGCTCAGGGGGAACTCCCCCAATGGCTACACCTTC,CASSPALRGNSPNGYTF
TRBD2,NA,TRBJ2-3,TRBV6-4,TGTGCCAGCAGTGAATCCAGCGGGGCGGATACGCAGTATTTT,CASSESSGADTQYF
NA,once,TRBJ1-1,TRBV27,TGTGCCAGCAGTTTTCGACGAATCGGGATACTGAACACTGAAGCTTTCTTT,CASSFRRIGILNTEAFF
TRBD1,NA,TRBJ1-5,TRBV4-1,TGCGCCAGCAGCCAGACAGGGTTGGGGCCCCAGCATTTT,CASSQTGLGPQHF
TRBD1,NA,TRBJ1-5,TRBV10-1,TGCGCCAGCAGTGAGTCGCTCCGGGACAGGGGTGGGAGCAATCAGCCCCAGCATTTT,CASSESLRDRGGSNQPQHF
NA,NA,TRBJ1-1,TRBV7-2,TGTGCCAGCATCCTTGGTGCAGGGAAATCTGAAGCTTTCTTT,CASILGAGKSEAFF
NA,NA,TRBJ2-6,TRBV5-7,TGTGCCAGCAGCTTGGACGCAGGGGGGTACGACTCTGGGGCCAACGTCCTGACTTTC,CASSLDAGGYDSGANVLTF
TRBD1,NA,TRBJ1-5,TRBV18,TGTGCCAGCTCACCCCAAACAAGGACAGGGGAGGGACAGCCCCAGCATTTT,CASSPQTRTGEGQPQHF
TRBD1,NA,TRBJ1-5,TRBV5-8,TGTGCCAGCAGCTTAGTATTGGACAGGATCCATCAGCCCCAGCATTTT,CASSLVLDRIHQPQHF
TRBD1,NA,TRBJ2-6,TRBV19,TGTGCCAGTAGTAGAGAGACAGGGTCTGGGGCCAACGTCCTGACTTTC,CASSRETGSGANVLTF
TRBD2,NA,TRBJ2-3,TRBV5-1,TGCGCCAGCAGCTACGACCCTAGCGGGGGCACAGATACGCAGTATTTT,CASSYDPSGGTDTQYF
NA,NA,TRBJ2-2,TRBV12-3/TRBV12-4,TGTGCCAGCAGTGGGCCCGGGGAGCTGTTTTTT,CASSGPGELFF
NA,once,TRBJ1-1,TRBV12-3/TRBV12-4,TGTGCCAGCAGTTTAGCGAAGAGGACAGAAGCTTTCTTT,CASSLAKRTEAFF
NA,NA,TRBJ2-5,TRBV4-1,TGCGCCAGCAGCCAATCCGCGCTACCTCAAGAGACCCAGTACTTC,CASSQSALPQETQYF
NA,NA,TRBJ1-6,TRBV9,TGTGCCAGCAGCCTCCTCGGGACAAGGGAGTCACCCCTCCACTTT,CASSLLGTRESPLHF
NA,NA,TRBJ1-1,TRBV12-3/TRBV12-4,TGTGCCAGCAGACCGACAGGGAACACTGAAGCTTTCTTT,CASRPTGNTEAFF
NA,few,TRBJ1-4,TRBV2,TGTGCCAGCAGCACCACCGGCAGGTATAATGAAAAACTGTTTTTT,CASSTTGRYNEKLFF
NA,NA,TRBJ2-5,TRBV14,TGTGCCAGCAGCCAAGAAGGACTGGATATAGAGACCCAGTACTTC,CASSQEGLDIETQYF
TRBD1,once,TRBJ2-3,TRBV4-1,TGCGCCAGCGGGAGACAGGGGACAGATACGCAGTATTTT,CASGRQGTDTQYF
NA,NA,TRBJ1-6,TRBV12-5,TGTGCTAGTGGTCCCAATAATTCACCCCTCCACTTT,CASGPNNSPLHF
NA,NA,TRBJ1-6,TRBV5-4,TGTGCCAGCAGCCTGGACGGGGTGGGCTCCTATAATTCACCCCTCCACTTT,CASSLDGVGSYNSPLHF